This T cell receptor (beta chain) was obtained from a study of blood T cells in healthy people across ages. Study findings and constraints: Strongly correlated with naive T cell percentage was TCR beta diversity. Roughly linearly, TCR beta diversity per million T cells fell as age increased. No conclusive comparison of naive versus antigen-experienced cells was possible with unsorted PBMCs.

Primers used in a second PCR of roughly 7 to 12 cycles were a sample-barcoded 5' primer and a J-beta primer mix. TCRdb used MiXCR to reprocess the 5' RACE reads, holding one entry per CDR3 protein. The profile shows fewer than 2,000,000 distinct CDR3 sequences, about 31% of them singletons. The length of the CDR3 is 13 residues. Looked up from germline, CDR1 is SGHRS and CDR2 is YFSETQ. Trimming at V came to 3 bases and at J to 7 bases, leaving 4 bases not matched to a gene. This clonotype was observed once. Its specificity is not known. Every donor provided roughly 9.1 milliliters of peripheral blood.

The specimen was blood. This sequence joins TRBV5-1 and TRBJ1-1; TRBD1 aligns across 9 bases. This TCR derives from a woman in her 30s in good health. This CDR3 reads CASSWDRVGEAFF. The CDR3 region has the DNA TGCGCCAGCAGCTGGGACAGGGTCGGTGAAGCTTTCTTT.